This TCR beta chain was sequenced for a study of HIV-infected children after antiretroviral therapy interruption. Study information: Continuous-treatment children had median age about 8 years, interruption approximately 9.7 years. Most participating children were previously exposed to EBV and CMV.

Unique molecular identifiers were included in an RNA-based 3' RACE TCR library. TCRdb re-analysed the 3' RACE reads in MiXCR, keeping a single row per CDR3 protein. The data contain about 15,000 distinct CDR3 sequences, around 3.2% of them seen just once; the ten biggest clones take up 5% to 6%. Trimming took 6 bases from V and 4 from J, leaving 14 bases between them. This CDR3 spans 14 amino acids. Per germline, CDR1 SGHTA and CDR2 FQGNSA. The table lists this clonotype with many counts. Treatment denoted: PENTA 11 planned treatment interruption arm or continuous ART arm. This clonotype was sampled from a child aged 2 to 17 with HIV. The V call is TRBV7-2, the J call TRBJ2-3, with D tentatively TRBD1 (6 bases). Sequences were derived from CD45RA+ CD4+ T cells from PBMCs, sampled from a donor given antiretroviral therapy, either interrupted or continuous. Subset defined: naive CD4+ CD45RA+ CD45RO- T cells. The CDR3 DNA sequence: TGTGCCAGCAGAATTAGACAGGCCGCAGATACGCAGTATTTT. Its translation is CASRIRQAADTQYF.